This TCR beta chain was found in a study of T cell responses to AZD1222 COVID-19 vaccine. Regarding the study as a whole: White British ancestry dominated among donors, who included more females, and clonal diversity was possibly underestimated.

Repertoires were generated with immunoSEQ multiplex PCR, while TCRdb's copy carries only in-frame clones and drops some. The sample consists of more than 60,000 clones, about nine tenths of them appearing once. Trimming stripped 5 bases from V and 3 bases from J, with 13 bases between. CDR3 length equals 15 residues. Germline CDR1 SGHVS, CDR2 FQNEAQ. About this clone itself: Antigen unknown.

The receptor was isolated from an adult who received the AZD1222 COVID-19 vaccine. The J gene is TRBJ1-4, the V gene TRBV7-8, with D tentatively TRBD1 (5 bases). The sample in question was peripheral blood, obtained 28 days after the second AZD1222 dose. The CDR3 protein is CASSLAGTSNEKLFF. CDR3 sequence (DNA): TGTGCCAGCAGCCTGGCCGGGACCTCTAATGAAAAACTGTTTTTT.